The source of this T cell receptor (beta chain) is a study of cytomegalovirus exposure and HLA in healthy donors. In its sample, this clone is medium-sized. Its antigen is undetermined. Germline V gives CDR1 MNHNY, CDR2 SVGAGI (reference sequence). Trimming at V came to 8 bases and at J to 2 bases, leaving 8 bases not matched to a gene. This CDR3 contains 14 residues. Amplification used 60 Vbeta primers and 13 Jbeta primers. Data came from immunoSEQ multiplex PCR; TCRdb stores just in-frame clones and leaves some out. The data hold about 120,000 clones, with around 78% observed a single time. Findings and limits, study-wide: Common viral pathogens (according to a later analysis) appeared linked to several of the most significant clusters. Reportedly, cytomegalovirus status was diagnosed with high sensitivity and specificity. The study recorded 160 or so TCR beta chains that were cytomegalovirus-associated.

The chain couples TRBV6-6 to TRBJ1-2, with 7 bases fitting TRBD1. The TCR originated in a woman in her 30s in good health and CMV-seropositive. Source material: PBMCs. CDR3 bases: TGTGCCAGCTCTGCTTACAGGGGCAACTATGGCTACACCTTC. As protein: CASSAYRGNYGYTF.